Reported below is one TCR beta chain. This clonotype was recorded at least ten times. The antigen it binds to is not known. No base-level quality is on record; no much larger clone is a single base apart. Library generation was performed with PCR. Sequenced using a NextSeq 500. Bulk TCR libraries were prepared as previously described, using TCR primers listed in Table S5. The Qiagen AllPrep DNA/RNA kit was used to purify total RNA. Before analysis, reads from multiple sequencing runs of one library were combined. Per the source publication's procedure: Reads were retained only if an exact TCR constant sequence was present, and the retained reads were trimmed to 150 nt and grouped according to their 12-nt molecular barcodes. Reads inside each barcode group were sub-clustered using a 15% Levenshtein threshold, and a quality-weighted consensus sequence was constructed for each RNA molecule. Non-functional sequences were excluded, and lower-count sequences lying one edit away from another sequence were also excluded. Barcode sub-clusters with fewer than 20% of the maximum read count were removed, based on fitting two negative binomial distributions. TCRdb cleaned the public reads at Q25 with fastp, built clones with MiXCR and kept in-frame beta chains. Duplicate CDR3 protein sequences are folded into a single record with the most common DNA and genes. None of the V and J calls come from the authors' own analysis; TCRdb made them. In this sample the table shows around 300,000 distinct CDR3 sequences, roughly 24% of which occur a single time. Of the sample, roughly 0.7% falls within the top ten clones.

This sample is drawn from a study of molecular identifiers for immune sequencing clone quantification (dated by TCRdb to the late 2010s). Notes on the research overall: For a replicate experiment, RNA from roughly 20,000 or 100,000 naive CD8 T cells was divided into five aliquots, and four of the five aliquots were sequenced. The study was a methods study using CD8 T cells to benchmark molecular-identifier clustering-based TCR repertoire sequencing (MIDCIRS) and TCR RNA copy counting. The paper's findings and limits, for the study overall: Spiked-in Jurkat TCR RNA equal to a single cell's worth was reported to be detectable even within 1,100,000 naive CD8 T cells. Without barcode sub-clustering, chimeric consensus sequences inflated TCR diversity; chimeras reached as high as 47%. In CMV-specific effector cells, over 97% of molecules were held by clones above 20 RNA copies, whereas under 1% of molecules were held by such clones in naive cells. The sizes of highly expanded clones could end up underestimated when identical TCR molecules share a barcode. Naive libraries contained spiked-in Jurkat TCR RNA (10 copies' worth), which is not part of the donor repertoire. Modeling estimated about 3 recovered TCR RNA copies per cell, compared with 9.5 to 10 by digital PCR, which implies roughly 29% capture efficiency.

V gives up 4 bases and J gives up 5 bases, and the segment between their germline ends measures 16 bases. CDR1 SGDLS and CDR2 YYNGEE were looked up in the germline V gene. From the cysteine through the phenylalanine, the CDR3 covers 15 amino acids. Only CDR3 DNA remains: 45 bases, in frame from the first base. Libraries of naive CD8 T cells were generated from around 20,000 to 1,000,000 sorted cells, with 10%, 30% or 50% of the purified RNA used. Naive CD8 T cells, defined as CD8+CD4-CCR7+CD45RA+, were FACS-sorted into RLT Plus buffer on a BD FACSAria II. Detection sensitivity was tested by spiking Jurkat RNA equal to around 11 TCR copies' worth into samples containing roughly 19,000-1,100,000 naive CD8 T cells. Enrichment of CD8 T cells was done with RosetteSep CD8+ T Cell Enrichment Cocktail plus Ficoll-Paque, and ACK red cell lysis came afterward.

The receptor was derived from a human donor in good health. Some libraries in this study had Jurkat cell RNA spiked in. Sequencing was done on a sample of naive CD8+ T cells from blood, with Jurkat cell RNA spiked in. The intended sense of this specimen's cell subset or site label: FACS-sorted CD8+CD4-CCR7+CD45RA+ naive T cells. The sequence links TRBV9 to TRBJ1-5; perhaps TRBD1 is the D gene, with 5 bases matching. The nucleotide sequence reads TGTGCCAGCAGCTTGGGGGGTGGGCGTGATCAGCCCCAGCATTTT. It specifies CASSLGGGRDQPQHF.